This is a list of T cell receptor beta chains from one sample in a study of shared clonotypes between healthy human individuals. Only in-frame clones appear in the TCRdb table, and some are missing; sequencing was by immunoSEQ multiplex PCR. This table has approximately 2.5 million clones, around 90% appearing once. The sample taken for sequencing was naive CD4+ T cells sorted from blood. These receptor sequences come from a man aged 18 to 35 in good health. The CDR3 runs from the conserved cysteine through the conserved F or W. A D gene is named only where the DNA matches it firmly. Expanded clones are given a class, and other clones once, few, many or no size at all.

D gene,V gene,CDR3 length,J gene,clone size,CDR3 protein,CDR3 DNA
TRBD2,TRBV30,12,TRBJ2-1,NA,CAWTSGRNEQFF,TGTGCCTGGACTAGCGGCAGGAATGAGCAGTTCTTC
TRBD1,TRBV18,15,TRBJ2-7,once,CASSLLGQGFTEQYF,TGTGCCAGCTCACTTCTGGGACAGGGCTTTACCGAGCAGTACTTC
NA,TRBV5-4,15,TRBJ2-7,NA,CASSFGGLLSYEQYF,TGTGCCAGCAGCTTCGGGGGGCTGCTCTCCTACGAGCAGTACTTC
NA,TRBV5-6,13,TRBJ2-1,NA,CASSLGTRNEQFF,TGTGCCAGCAGCTTGGGGACCCGAAATGAGCAGTTCTTC
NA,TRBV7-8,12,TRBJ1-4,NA,CASSLRDEKLFF,TGTGCCAGCAGCCTCAGGGATGAAAAACTGTTTTTT
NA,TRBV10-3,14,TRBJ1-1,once,CAITPTEFYTEAFF,TGTGCCATCACCCCGACAGAGTTCTACACTGAAGCTTTCTTT
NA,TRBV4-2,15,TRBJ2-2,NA,CASSQESAWAGELFF,TGTGCCAGCAGCCAAGAGTCAGCCTGGGCCGGGGAGCTGTTTTTT
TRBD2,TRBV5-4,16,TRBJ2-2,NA,CASSSKTGTSFGELFF,TGTGCCAGCAGCTCTAAGACCGGGACTAGCTTCGGGGAGCTGTTTTTT
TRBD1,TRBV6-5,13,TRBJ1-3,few,CASRGTGENTIYF,TGTGCCAGCAGAGGGACAGGGGAAAACACCATATATTTT
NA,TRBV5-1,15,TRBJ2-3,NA,CASSLVLGLADTQYF,TGCGCCAGCAGCTTGGTATTGGGGTTGGCAGATACGCAGTATTTT
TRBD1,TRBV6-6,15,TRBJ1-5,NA,CASSPRRQGNQPQHF,TGTGCCAGCAGTCCACGCCGACAGGGGAATCAGCCCCAGCATTTT
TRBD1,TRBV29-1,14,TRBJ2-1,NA,CSVFGQGPRGEQFF,TGCAGCGTGTTCGGACAGGGCCCAAGGGGTGAGCAGTTCTTC
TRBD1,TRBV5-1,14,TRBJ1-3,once,CASRGDSTRNTIYF,TGCGCCAGCAGAGGGGACAGCACGCGAAACACCATATATTTT
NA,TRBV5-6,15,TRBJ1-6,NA,CASSLGDTGNSPLHF,TGTGCCAGCAGCTTGGGGGACACTGGGAATTCACCCCTCCACTTT
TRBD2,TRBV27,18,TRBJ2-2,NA,CASSQPRLAGGYTGELFF,TGTGCCAGCAGCCAACCCCGACTAGCGGGAGGTTATACCGGGGAGCTGTTTTTT
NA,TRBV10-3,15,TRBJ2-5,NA,CATLGPAGGQETQYF,TGTGCCACCCTGGGTCCGGCCGGGGGGCAGGAGACCCAGTACTTC
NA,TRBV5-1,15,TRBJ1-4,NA,CASSERLAVKEKLFF,TGCGCCAGCAGTGAGCGACTCGCGGTAAAGGAAAAACTGTTTTTT
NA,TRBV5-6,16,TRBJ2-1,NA,CASSLDFATAVNEQFF,TGTGCCAGCAGCTTGGACTTTGCAACCGCTGTCAATGAGCAGTTCTTC
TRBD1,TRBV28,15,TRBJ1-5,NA,CASSLEGGSGQPQHF,TGTGCCAGCAGTTTAGAAGGGGGCTCGGGTCAGCCCCAGCATTTT
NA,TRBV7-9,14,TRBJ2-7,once,CASSLTPPSYEQYF,TGTGCCAGCAGTCTAACCCCTCCTTCCTACGAGCAGTACTTC
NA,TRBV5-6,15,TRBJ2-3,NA,CASSTGQLYTDTQYF,TGTGCCAGCAGCACCGGACAGCTATACACAGATACGCAGTATTTT
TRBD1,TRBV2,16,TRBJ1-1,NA,CASREGMGQSNTEAFF,TGTGCCAGCAGGGAAGGGATGGGACAGTCGAACACTGAAGCTTTCTTT
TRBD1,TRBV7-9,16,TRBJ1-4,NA,CASSLNRDRGQEKLFF,TGTGCCAGCAGCTTAAACCGGGACAGGGGGCAGGAAAAACTGTTTTTT
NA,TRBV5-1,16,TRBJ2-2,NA,CASSLGMGQVTGELFF,TGCGCCAGCAGCTTGGGGATGGGGCAAGTCACCGGGGAGCTGTTTTTT
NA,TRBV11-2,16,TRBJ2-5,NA,CASSLMVAEKQETQYF,TGTGCCAGCAGCTTAATGGTAGCGGAAAAACAAGAGACCCAGTACTTC
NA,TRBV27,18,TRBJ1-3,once,CASSLVQEDCTSGNTIYF,TGTGCCAGCAGTTTAGTTCAGGAGGACTGCACCTCTGGAAACACCATATATTTT
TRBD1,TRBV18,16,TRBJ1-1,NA,CASSPIGQGASTEAFF,TGTGCCAGCTCCCCGATCGGACAGGGGGCAAGCACTGAAGCTTTCTTT
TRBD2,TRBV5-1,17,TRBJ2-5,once,CASSPGASSGGFETQYF,TGCGCCAGCAGCCCAGGGGCCTCTAGCGGGGGGTTTGAGACCCAGTACTTC
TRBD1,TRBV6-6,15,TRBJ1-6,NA,CASSRTGSYNSPLHF,TGTGCCAGCAGCCGGACAGGGTCCTATAATTCACCCCTCCACTTT
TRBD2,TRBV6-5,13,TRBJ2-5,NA,CASMGGSGGTQYF,TGTGCCAGCATGGGCGGGAGCGGGGGGACCCAGTACTTC
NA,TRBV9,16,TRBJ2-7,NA,CASSPTWQRSSYEQYF,TGTGCCAGCAGCCCAACCTGGCAGCGGAGCTCCTACGAGCAGTACTTC
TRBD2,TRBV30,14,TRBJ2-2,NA,CAWGRDWNTGELFF,TGTGCCTGGGGGAGGGACTGGAACACCGGGGAGCTGTTTTTT
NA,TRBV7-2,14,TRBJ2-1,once,CASSLVRPPDEQFF,TGTGCCAGCAGCTTAGTGAGGCCCCCAGATGAGCAGTTCTTC
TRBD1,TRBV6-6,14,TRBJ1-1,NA,CASILDRVNTEAFF,TGTGCCAGTATACTGGACAGGGTAAACACTGAAGCTTTCTTT
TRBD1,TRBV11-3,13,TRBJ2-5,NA,CASQSGGQETQYF,TGTGCCAGCCAATCAGGGGGCCAAGAGACCCAGTACTTC
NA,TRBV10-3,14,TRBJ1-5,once,CAISESGPNQPQHF,TGTGCCATCAGTGAGTCGGGTCCCAATCAGCCCCAGCATTTT
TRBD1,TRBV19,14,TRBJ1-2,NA,CASSIRTGANGYTF,TGTGCCAGTAGTATCAGGACAGGGGCAAATGGCTACACCTTC
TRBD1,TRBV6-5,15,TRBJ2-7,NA,CASSYSGTGPYEQYF,TGTGCCAGCAGTTATTCCGGGACAGGGCCCTACGAGCAGTACTTC